This is a list of T cell receptor beta chains from one sample in a study of T cells in Graves' hyperthyroidism and ophthalmopathy. TCRdb reprocessed the multiplex PCR reads with MiXCR, giving one entry per CDR3 protein. The profile shows about 400,000 distinct CDR3 sequences, about 15% of them singletons. The sequencing input was blood. The receptors shown here come from a man between 18 and 35 years old with Graves' ophthalmopathy. Each CDR3 is given with its conserved first and last residue. The D gene is left open where the match is weak.

v_call: TRBV7-9
j_call: TRBJ2-2
d_call: -
cdr3_aa: CASSLSAGAVDTGELFF

v_call: TRBV25-1
j_call: TRBJ1-5
d_call: -
cdr3_aa: CASSEFTGQPQHF

v_call: TRBV5-4
j_call: TRBJ2-7
d_call: -
cdr3_aa: CASSRETGYGEQYF

v_call: TRBV24-1
j_call: TRBJ2-7
d_call: -
cdr3_aa: CATSEGYEQYF

v_call: TRBV19
j_call: TRBJ2-1
d_call: TRBD1
cdr3_aa: CASSTDRNNEQFF

v_call: TRBV3-1
j_call: TRBJ1-2
d_call: -
cdr3_aa: CASSPGGIWYGYTF

v_call: TRBV12-3/TRBV12-4
j_call: TRBJ2-7
d_call: -
cdr3_aa: CASSSPGRSSYEQYF

v_call: TRBV12-3/TRBV12-4
j_call: TRBJ2-7
d_call: TRBD1
cdr3_aa: CASSSSLGQGQYF

v_call: TRBV7-2
j_call: TRBJ1-2
d_call: TRBD1
cdr3_aa: CASSSRTGGSYGYTF

v_call: TRBV7-9
j_call: TRBJ1-6
d_call: -
cdr3_aa: CASSKSSYNSPLHF

v_call: TRBV12-3/TRBV12-4
j_call: TRBJ2-5
d_call: -
cdr3_aa: CASRDGEETQYF

v_call: TRBV27
j_call: TRBJ2-3
d_call: -
cdr3_aa: CASSSQVVTDTQYF

v_call: TRBV12-3/TRBV12-4
j_call: TRBJ2-2
d_call: TRBD1
cdr3_aa: CASSSTGVGELFF

v_call: TRBV10-3
j_call: TRBJ2-1
d_call: -
cdr3_aa: CAISKSLDVFNEQFF

v_call: TRBV15
j_call: TRBJ2-7
d_call: -
cdr3_aa: CATSRGTSQTYEQYF

v_call: TRBV3-1
j_call: TRBJ1-1
d_call: -
cdr3_aa: CASSEGDGRTEAFF

v_call: TRBV20-1
j_call: TRBJ2-2
d_call: -
cdr3_aa: CSAAPPTARRELFF

v_call: TRBV18
j_call: TRBJ1-5
d_call: -
cdr3_aa: CASSPLRGRNQPQHF

v_call: TRBV24-1
j_call: TRBJ1-5
d_call: TRBD1
cdr3_aa: CATSEGWRQGAEPQHF

v_call: TRBV12-3/TRBV12-4
j_call: TRBJ2-2
d_call: -
cdr3_aa: CASSWTDANTGELFF

v_call: TRBV28
j_call: TRBJ2-3
d_call: -
cdr3_aa: CASSERGVAGKEYF

v_call: TRBV12-3/TRBV12-4
j_call: TRBJ2-1
d_call: -
cdr3_aa: CASSFVSPWYNEQFF